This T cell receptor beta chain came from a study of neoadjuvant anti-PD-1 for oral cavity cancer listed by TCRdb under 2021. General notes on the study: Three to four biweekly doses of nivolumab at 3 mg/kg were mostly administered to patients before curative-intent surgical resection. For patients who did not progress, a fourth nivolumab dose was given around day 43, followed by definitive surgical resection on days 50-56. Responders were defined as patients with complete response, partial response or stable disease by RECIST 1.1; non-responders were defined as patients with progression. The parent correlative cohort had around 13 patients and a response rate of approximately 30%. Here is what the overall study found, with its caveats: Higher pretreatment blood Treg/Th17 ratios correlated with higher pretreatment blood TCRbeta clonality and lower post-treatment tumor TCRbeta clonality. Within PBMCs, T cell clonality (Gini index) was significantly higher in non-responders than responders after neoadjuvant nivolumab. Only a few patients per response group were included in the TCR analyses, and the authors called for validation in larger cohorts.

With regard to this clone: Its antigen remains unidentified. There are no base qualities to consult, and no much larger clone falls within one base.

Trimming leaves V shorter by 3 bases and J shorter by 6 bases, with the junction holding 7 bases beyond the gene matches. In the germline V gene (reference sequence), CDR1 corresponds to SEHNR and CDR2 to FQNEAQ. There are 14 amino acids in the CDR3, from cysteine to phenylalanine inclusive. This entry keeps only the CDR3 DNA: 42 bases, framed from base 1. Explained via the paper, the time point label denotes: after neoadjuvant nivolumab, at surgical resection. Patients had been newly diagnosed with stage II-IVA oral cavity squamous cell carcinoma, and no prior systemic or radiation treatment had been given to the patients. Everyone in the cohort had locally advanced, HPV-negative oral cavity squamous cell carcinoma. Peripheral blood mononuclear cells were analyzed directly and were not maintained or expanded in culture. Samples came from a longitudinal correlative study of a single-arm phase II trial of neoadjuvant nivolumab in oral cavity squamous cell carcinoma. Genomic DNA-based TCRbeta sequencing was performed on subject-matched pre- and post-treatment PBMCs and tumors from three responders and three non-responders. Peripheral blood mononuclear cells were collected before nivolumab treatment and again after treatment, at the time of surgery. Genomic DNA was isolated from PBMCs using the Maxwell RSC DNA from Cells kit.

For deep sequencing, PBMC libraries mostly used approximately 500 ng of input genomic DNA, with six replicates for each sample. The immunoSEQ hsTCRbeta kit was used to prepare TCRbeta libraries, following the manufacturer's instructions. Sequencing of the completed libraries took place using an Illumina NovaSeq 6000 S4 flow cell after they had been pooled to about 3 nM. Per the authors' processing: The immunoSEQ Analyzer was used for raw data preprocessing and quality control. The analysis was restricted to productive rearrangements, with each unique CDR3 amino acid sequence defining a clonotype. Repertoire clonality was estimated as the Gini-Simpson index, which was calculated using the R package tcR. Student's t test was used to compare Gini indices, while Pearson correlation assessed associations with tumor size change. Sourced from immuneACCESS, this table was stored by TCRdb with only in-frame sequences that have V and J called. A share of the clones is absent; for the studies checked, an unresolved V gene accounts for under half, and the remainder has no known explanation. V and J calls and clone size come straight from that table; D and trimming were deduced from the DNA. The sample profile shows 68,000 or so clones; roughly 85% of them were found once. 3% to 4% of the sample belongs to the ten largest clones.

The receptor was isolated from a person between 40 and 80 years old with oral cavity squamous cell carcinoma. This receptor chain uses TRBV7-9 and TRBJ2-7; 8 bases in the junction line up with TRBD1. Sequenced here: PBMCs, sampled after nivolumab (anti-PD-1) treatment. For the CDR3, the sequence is CASSLTGAVIEQYF. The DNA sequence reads TGTGCCAGCAGCTTGACAGGGGCGGTGATCGAGCAGTACTTC.